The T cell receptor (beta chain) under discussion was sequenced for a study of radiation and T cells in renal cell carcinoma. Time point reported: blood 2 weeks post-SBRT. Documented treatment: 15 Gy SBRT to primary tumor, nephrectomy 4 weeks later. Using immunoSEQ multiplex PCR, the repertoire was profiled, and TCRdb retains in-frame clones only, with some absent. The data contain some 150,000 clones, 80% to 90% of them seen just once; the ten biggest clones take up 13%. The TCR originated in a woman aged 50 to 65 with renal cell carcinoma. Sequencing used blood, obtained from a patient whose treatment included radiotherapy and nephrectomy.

In DNA form, the CDR3 reads TGTGCCAGCAGCGTAGAGGCAGGGGGTTGGAATGAGCAGTTCTTC. Its protein is CASSVEAGGWNEQFF. V usage is TRBV9 and J usage is TRBJ2-1; 7 nucleotides agree with TRBD1. V lost 0 bases to trimming and J lost 7 bases; unmatched junction nucleotides: 7. CDR3 length equals 15 residues. Germline CDR1 SGDLS, CDR2 YYNGEE.